This T cell receptor beta chain was profiled in a study of blood T cells in healthy people across ages. The study's findings and limits: Whereas aged donors had fewer naive CD4+ cells, long-lived donors had more of them and higher diversity. A roughly linear fall in TCR beta diversity per million T cells was seen with increasing age.

In this sample, this clonotype turned up a few times. Antigen: not known. Germline V gives CDR1 SGDLS, CDR2 YYNGEE. The CDR3 is 18 residues long. J was trimmed by 2 bases and V by 0 bases; bases with no gene match: 12. A J-beta primer mix and a sample-barcoded 5' primer were used in a second PCR of roughly 6 to 11 cycles. A template-switch adaptor containing 12 random nucleotides labeled each cDNA molecule. A single record per CDR3 protein comes from TCRdb applying MiXCR to the 5' RACE reads. In the table there are approximately 850,000 distinct CDR3 sequences, 40% to 50% of which are singletons. Isolation recovered at least 6 million PBMCs from every sample.

The chain is built from TRBV9 and TRBJ2-7; 9 nucleotides match TRBD1. The source material was blood. The TCR sequence derives from a man aged 60-69 years in good health. CDR3 DNA sequence: TGTGCCAGCAGCGTAGGAATAATACAGGGGGCTGATGCCTACGAGCAGTACTTC. Its protein product is CASSVGIIQGADAYEQYF.